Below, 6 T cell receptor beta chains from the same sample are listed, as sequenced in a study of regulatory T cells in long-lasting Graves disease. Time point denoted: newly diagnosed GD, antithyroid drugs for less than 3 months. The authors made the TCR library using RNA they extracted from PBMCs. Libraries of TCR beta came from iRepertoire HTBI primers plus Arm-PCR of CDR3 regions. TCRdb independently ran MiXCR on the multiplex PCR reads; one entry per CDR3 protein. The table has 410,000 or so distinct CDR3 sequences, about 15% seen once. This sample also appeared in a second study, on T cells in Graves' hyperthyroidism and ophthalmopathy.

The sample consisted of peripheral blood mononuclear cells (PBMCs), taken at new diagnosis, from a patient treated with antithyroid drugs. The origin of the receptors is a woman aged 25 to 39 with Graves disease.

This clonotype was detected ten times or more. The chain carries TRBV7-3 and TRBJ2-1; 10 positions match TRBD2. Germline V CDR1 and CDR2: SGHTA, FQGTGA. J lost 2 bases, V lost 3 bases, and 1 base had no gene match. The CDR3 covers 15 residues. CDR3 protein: CASSFGLAAYNEQFF. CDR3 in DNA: TGTGCCAGCAGCTTCGGACTAGCGGCCTACAATGAGCAGTTCTTC.

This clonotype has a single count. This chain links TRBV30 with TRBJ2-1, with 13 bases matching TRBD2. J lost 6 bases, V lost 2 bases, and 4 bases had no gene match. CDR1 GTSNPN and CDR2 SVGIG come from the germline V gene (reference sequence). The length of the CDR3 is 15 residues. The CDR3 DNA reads TGTGCCTGGAGTCGGACTAGCGGGAGTCGCAATGAGCAGTTCTTC. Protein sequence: CAWSRTSGSRNEQFF.

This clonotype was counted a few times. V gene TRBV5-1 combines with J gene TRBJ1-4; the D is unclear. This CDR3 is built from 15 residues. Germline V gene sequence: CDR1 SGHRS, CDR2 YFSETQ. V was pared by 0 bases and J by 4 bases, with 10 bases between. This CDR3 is CASSLVGAVNEKLFF. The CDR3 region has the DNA TGCGCCAGCAGCTTGGTGGGTGCAGTTAATGAAAAACTGTTTTTT.

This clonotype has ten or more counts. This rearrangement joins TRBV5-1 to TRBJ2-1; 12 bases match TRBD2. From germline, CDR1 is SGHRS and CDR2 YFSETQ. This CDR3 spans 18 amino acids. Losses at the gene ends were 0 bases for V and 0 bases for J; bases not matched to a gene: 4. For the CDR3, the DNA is TGCGCCAGCAGCTTGGTGGGACTAGCGGGCCCCTCCTACAATGAGCAGTTCTTC. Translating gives CASSLVGLAGPSYNEQFF.

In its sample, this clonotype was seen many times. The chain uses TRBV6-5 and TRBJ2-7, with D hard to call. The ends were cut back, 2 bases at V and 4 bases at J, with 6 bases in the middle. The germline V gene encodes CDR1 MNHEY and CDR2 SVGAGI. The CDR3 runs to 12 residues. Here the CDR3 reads CASSYRGYEQYF. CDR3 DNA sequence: TGTGCCAGCAGTTACAGAGGTTACGAGCAGTACTTC.

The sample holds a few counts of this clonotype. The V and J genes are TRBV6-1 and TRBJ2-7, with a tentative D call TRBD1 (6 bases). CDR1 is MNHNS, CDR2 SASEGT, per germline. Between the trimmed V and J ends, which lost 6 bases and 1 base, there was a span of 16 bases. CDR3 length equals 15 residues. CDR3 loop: CASSPRAGASYEQYF. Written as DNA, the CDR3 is TGTGCCAGCAGCCCCCGGGCAGGGGCTTCCTACGAGCAGTACTTC.